The 3 T cell receptor beta chains reported below all come from one sample, sequenced in a study of blood T cell repertoires in COVID-19. The assay was immunoSEQ multiplex PCR, and TCRdb's table has in-frame clones only and misses some. Of roughly 240,000 clones detected, more than 75% appear once; the ten largest clones hold 5% to 6%. Sequenced sample: peripheral blood. The receptors here all came from a woman over 75 with COVID-19, enrolled during active disease.

This sequence joins TRBV6-2 or TRBV6-3 and TRBJ2-3, with D perhaps TRBD2 (6 bases). Deletions cut 2 bases from V and 6 bases from J, with 15 bases between. Germline V lookup: CDR1 MNHEY, CDR2 SVGEGT. The CDR3 sequence is 15 residues long. The CDR3 loop reads CASSYAGPPDDTQYF. CDR3 nucleotides: TGTGCCAGCAGTTACGCGGGACCCCCAGACGATACGCAGTATTTT.

This clone was observed a single time. This sequence joins TRBV10-3 and TRBJ1-3, with D tentatively TRBD1 (6 bases). The CDR3 is 14 amino acids. CDR1 is ENHRY and CDR2 is SYGVKD in the germline V gene. The ends were cut back, 4 bases at V and 6 bases at J, with 13 bases in the middle. The CDR3 reads CAISVPGAVNTIYF. DNA of the CDR3: TGTGCCATCAGTGTCCCAGGGGCGGTAAACACCATATATTTT.

This clone came up once. The J gene is TRBJ2-5, the V gene TRBV5-4; no reliable D call. The germline V and J ends were trimmed by 4 bases and 1 base, with 14 bases remaining between them. The CDR3 totals 15 residues. Germline V CDR1 and CDR2: SGHNT, YYREEE (reference sequence). The CDR3 protein is CASSQKVATQETQYF. Here the CDR3 DNA reads TGTGCCAGCAGCCAAAAAGTGGCAACCCAAGAGACCCAGTACTTC.